Shown below are 10 T cell receptor beta chains from a single sample sequenced in a study of memory CD4+ T cells and cytomegalovirus serostatus. The sort gate was single viable CD3+CD4+CD8-CD45RO+ cells for memory CD4+ T cells. Some clones are missing from TCRdb's copy, which holds only in-frame ones; the method was immunoSEQ multiplex PCR. The data show roughly 50,000 clones, under 90% seen once. Sequenced input: memory CD4+ T cells from blood. The receptor source for this set is an adult in good health and CMV-seronegative. Some clones in this sample may be carry-over from other donors' samples.

This clone was detected a few times. The V gene is TRBV7-3, the J gene TRBJ2-7; 10 bases agree with TRBD2. This CDR3 is 14 amino acids long. Germline assignment: CDR1 SGHTA and CDR2 FQGTGA. V shed 5 bases, J shed 3 bases, and the junction held 4 bases outside the gene matches. The CDR3 DNA sequence: TGTGCCAGCAGCCCAGTAGCGGGAGGCTACGAGCAGTACTTC. Amino acids: CASSPVAGGYEQYF.

This clone was detected once. V and J are TRBV4-1 and TRBJ1-5; no clear D gene. The germline CDR1 and CDR2 sequences are MGHRA and YSYEKL. The CDR3 runs to 20 residues. V lost 0 bases and J lost 6, with 27 bases in between. The CDR3 nucleotides read TGCGCCAGCAGCCAAGATCCTTTTGAGCGAGGCAGTCGAAGGAGTCAGCCCCAGCATTTT. As protein: CASSQDPFERGSRRSQPQHF.

The V call is TRBV4-2, the J call TRBJ2-2; 8 bases are shared with TRBD2. Germline CDR1 is LGHNA and CDR2 is YNFKEQ. Trimming cost V 0 bases and J 2 bases; bases outside gene matches: 2. The CDR3 consists of 16 residues. The CDR3 loop reads CASSQDSGRNTGELFF. In nucleotides, the CDR3 is TGTGCCAGCAGCCAAGACAGCGGGAGAAACACCGGGGAGCTGTTTTTT.

This chain links TRBV5-1 with TRBJ2-5; TRBD1 matches 10 bases. CDR3 size: 15 residues. Germline values: CDR1 SGHRS, CDR2 YFSETQ. The junction had 6 bases not matched to a gene; V was cut back by 4 bases and J by 3 bases. For the CDR3, the DNA is TGCGCCAGCAGCCGGGGACAGGGGCGCGAAGAGACCCAGTACTTC. This codes for CASSRGQGREETQYF.

The V gene is TRBV5-1, the J gene TRBJ1-2; D unresolved. Trimming removed 7 bases at V and 2 bases at J, with 18 bases between. The V gene's germline CDR1 is SGHRS and CDR2 YFSETQ. This CDR3 has 15 amino acids. The CDR3 here is CASLPGSSLNYGYTF. DNA for the CDR3: TGCGCCAGCCTACCGGGAAGCTCTTTAAACTATGGCTACACCTTC.

The chain carries TRBV19 and TRBJ2-7; 11 nucleotides align to TRBD1. CDR1 LNHDA and CDR2 SQIVND come from the germline V gene (reference sequence). V dropped 5 bases and J dropped 6; count of bases not matched to a gene: 9. This CDR3 contains 15 residues. The CDR3, as DNA: TGTGCCAGTAGTGATCCGGGACAGGGGGTCCCCGAGCAGTACTTC. It is translated as CASSDPGQGVPEQYF.

V gene TRBV28 combines with J gene TRBJ1-5; 7 bases agree with TRBD1. The CDR3 sequence is 15 residues long. CDR1 and CDR2 (germline): MDHEN, SYDVKM. With 3 bases clipped from V and 3 bases from J, the junction kept 5 bases outside the gene matches. CDR3: CASSFKGAYNQPQHF. Written as DNA, the CDR3 is TGTGCCAGCAGTTTTAAGGGGGCGTACAATCAGCCCCAGCATTTT.

The V call is TRBV29-1, the J call TRBJ1-2, with D maybe TRBD1 (5 bases). Per the germline V gene, CDR1 is SQVTM and CDR2 is ANQGSEA. V was trimmed by 0 bases and J by 8 bases, leaving 13 bases between them. The CDR3 spans 13 residues. CDR3 protein: CSVEDQQGSGYTF. CDR3 sequence (DNA): TGCAGCGTTGAAGATCAGCAGGGATCAGGCTACACCTTC.

This chain joins TRBV28 and TRBJ2-3; D is possibly TRBD1 (6 bases). The germline CDR1 and CDR2 sequences are MDHEN and SYDVKM. V was trimmed by 4 bases and J by 2 bases, leaving 10 bases between them. This CDR3 spans 14 amino acids. The CDR3 loop is CASSSWGHTDTQYF. In DNA form, the CDR3 reads TGTGCCAGCAGTTCCTGGGGGCACACAGATACGCAGTATTTT.

V is TRBV10-1 and J is TRBJ2-2, with 8 bases that match TRBD1. The CDR3 contains 16 residues. The ends lost 3 bases at V and 4 bases at J; junction bases unmatched: 7. Per germline, CDR1 WNHNN and CDR2 SYGVQD (reference sequence). The CDR3 region has the DNA TGCGCCAGCAGTGATAAGAACAGGGGGTTCACCGGGGAGCTGTTTTTT. Translating it yields CASSDKNRGFTGELFF.